This T cell receptor beta chain is drawn from a study of identical twins. The V end lost 6 bases, the J end lost 7 bases, and 8 bases lay between the germline ends. CDR1 DFQATT and CDR2 SNEGSKA come from the germline V gene (reference sequence). CDR3 size: 10 residues. As regards this clonotype: Its antigen is as yet unknown.

Unique molecular identifiers were in the cDNA, with template-switch universal primer binding. MiXCR was run by TCRdb on the 5' RACE reads, yielding one entry per CDR3 protein. Among 200,000 to 250,000 distinct CDR3 sequences listed, about an eighth were seen once. Study outcomes and limitations: Beta clonotypes that were abundant in cord blood contained fewer insertions, a pattern absent from memory repertoires.

All donors were healthy, and all were Caucasian. The sample comprised memory (CD45RO+) T cells sorted from blood. The receptor comes from a woman between 18 and 30 years old in good health. This chain joins TRBV20-1 and TRBJ2-3, with TRBD1 as a possible D gene (5 bases). CDR3 in amino acids: CSAAGHTQYF. Written as DNA, the CDR3 is TGCAGTGCAGCAGGGCATACGCAGTATTTT.